The source of this T cell receptor beta chain is a study of multiple sclerosis patients with progressive multifocal leukoencephalopathy. General study results and limits: Less diverse TRB repertoires were suggested in most PML patients.

Time point given: before natalizumab initiation. Germline V gives CDR1 MGHRA, CDR2 YSYEKL. The CDR3 runs to 15 residues. The ends were cut back, 2 bases at V and 5 bases at J, with 15 bases in the middle. Points on this clone: Its specificity is unknown.

Synthetic inline TR CDR3 controls covering all V-J pairings were spiked into each PCR. Measured with immunoSEQ multiplex PCR; TCRdb has only the in-frame clones, and not every one. The data contain some 30,000 clones, around 91% of them singletons. Sequenced input: PBMCs. The chain is built from TRBV4-1 and TRBJ1-1; tentatively, D is TRBD1 (5 bases). The TCR comes from a human donor with multiple sclerosis. The CDR3 DNA reads TGCGCCAGCAGCCAAAAAGGGCAGGGAGGAACTGAAGCTTTCTTT. Its protein product is CASSQKGQGGTEAFF.